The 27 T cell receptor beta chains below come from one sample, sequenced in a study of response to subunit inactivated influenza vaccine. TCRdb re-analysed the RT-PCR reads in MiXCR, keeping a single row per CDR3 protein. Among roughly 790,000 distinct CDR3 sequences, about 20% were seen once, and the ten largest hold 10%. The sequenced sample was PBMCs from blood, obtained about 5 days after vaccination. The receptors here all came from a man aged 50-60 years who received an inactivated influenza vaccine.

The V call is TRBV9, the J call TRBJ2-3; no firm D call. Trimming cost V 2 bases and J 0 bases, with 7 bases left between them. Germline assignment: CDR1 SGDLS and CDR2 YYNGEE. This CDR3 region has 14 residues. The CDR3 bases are TGTGCCAGCAGCGTGCTAGATAGCACAGATACGCAGTATTTT. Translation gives CASSVLDSTDTQYF.

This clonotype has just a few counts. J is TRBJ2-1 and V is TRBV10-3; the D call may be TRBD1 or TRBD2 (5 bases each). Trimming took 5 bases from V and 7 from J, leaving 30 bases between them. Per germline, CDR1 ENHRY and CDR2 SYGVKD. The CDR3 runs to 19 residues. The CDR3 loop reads CAISRIWEGSRGAENEQFF. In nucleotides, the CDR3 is TGTGCCATCAGTAGAATCTGGGAAGGGTCGAGGGGCGCGGAGAATGAGCAGTTCTTC.

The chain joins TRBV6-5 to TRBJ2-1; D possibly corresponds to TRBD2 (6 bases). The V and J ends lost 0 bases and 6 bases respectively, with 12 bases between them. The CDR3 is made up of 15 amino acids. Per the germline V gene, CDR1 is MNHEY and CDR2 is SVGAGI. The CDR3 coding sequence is TGTGCCAGCAGTTACTCCTCTCGCGGGGCCAATGAGCAGTTCTTC. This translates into CASSYSSRGANEQFF.

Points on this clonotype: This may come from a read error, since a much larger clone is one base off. CDR3 region: CASGPSSYNEQFF. The CDR3 coding sequence is TGTGCCAGCGGCCCGAGCTCCTACAATGAGCAGTTCTTC. The chain uses TRBV7-9 and TRBJ2-1; no firm D call. The ends were cut back, 8 bases at V and 0 bases at J, with 8 bases in the middle. CDR1 is SEHNR, CDR2 FQNEAQ, per germline (reference sequence). The CDR3 consists of 13 residues.

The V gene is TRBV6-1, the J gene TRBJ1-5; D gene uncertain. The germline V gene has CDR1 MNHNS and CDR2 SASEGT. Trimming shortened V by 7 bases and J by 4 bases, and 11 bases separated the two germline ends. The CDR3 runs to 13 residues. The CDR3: CASIREGNQPQHF. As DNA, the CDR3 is TGTGCCAGCATAAGGGAAGGAAATCAGCCCCAGCATTTT.

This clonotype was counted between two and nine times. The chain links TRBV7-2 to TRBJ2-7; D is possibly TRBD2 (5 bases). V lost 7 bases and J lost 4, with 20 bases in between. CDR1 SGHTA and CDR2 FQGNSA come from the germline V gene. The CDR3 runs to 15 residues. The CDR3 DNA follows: TGTGCCAGCAACCTCAGTACCGGGAAGGGATACGAGCAGTACTTC. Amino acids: CASNLSTGKGYEQYF.

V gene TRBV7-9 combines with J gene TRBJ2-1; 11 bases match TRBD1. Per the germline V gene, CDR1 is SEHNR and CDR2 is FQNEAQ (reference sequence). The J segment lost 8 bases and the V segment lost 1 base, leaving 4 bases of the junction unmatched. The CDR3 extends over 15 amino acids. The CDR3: CASSLGRTGGDEQFF. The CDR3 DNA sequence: TGTGCCAGCAGCTTAGGCCGGACAGGGGGCGATGAGCAGTTCTTC.

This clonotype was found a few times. The CDR3 sequence is CASSAEGGSYNEQFF. As DNA, the CDR3 is TGCGCCAGCAGCGCCGAAGGGGGGTCCTACAATGAGCAGTTCTTC. The rearrangement links TRBV5-1 to TRBJ2-1; the D call may be TRBD1 or TRBD2 (6 bases each). Germline-derived CDR1 and CDR2 are SGHRS and YFSETQ. V dropped 4 bases and J dropped 1 base, with 12 bases sitting between them. The CDR3 is 15 amino acids.

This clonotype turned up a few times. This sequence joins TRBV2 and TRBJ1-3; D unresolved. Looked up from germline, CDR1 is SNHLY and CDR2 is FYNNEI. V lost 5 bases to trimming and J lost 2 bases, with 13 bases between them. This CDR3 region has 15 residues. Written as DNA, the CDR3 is TGTGCCAGCAGTTACTTCTCGGCCGCTGGAAACACCATATATTTT. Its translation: CASSYFSAAGNTIYF.

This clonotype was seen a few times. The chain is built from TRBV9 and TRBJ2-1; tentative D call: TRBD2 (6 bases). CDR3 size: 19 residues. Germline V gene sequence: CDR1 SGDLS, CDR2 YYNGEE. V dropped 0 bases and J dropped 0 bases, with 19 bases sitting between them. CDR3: CASSVDFSGGPSSYNEQFF. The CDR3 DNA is TGTGCCAGCAGCGTAGACTTTAGCGGCGGACCAAGCTCCTACAATGAGCAGTTCTTC. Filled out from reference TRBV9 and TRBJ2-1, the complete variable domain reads DSGVTQTPKHLITATGQRVTLRCSPRSGDLSVYWYQQSLDQGLQFLIQYYNGEERAKGNILERFSAQQFPDLHSELNLSSLELGDSALYFCASSVDFSGGPSSYNEQFFGPGTRLTVL.

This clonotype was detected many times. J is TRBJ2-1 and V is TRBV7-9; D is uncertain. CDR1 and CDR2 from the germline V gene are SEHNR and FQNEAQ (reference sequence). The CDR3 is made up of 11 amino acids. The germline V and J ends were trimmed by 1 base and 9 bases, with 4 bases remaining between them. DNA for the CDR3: TGTGCCAGCAGCTTAGTCACTGAGCAGTTCTTC. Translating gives CASSLVTEQFF.

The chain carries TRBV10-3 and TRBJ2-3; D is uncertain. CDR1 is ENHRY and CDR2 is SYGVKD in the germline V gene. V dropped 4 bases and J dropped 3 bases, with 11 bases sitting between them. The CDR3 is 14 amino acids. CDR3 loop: CAISGGRSTDTQYF. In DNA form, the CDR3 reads TGTGCCATCAGTGGTGGTAGGAGTACAGATACGCAGTATTTT.

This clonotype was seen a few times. The DNA for the CDR3 is TGTGCCAGCAGTGAAAACTGGACAGGGGAGAGTGAGCAGTTCTTC. Translated, it gives CASSENWTGESEQFF. V usage is TRBV6-1 and J usage is TRBJ2-1; 9 bases agree with TRBD1. This CDR3 is built from 15 residues. V was pared by 2 bases and J by 9 bases, with 8 bases of the junction left unmatched. Germline values: CDR1 MNHNS, CDR2 SASEGT.

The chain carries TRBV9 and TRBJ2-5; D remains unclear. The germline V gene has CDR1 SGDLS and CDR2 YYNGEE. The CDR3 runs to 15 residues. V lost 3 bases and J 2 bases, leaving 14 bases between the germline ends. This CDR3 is CASSGQSGEQETQYF. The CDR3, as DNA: TGTGCCAGCAGCGGACAATCAGGAGAGCAAGAGACCCAGTACTTC.

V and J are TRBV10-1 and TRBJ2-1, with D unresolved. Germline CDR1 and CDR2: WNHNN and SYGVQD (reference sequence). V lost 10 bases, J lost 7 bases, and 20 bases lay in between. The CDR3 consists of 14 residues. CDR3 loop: CAKPPVPFRNEQFF. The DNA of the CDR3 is TGCGCCAAACCGCCCGTTCCCTTTCGGAATGAGCAGTTCTTC.

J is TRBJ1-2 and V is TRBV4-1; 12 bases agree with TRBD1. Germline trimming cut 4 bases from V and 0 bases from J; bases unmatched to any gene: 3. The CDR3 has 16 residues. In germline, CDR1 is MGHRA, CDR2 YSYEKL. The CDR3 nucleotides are TGCGCCAGCAGCCGGGACAGGGGGCTTACTAACTATGGCTACACCTTC. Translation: CASSRDRGLTNYGYTF.

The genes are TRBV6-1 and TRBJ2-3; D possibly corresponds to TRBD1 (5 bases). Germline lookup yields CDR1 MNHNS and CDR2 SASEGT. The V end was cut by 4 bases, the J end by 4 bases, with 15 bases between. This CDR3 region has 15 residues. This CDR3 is CASSARTPGPDTQYF. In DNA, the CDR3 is TGTGCCAGCAGTGCCCGGACCCCAGGGCCAGATACGCAGTATTTT.

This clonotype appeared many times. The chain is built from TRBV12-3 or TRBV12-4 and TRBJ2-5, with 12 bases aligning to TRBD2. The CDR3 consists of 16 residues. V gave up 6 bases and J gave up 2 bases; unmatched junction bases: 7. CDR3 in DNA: TGTGCCAGCAGCGCGACTAGCGGGGGAGTACAAGAGACCCAGTACTTC. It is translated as CASSATSGGVQETQYF.

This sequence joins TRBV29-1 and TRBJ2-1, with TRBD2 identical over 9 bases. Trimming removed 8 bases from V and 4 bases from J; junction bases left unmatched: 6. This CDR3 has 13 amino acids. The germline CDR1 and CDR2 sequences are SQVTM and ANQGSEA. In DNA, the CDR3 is TGCAGCTCTAGCGGGACTCGGTACAATGAGCAGTTCTTC. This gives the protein CSSSGTRYNEQFF.

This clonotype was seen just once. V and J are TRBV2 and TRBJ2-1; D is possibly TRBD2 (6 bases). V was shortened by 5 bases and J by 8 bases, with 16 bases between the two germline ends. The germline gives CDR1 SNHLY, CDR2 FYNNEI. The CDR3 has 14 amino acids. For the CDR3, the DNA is TGTGCCAGCAGTCCAAGCGGGCCTGGAGATGAGCAGTTCTTC. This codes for CASSPSGPGDEQFF.

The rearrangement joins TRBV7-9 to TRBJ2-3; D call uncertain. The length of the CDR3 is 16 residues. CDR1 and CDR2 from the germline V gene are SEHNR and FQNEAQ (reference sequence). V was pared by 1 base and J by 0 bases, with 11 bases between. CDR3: CASSLGKRSSTDTQYF. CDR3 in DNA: TGTGCCAGCAGCTTAGGCAAAAGATCTAGCACAGATACGCAGTATTTT.

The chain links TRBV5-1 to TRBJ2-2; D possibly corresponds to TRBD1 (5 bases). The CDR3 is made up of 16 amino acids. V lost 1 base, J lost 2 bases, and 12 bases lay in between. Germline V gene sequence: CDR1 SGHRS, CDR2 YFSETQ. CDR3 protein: CASSLRGHSNTGELFF. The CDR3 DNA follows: TGCGCCAGCAGCTTGAGGGGCCACTCCAACACCGGGGAGCTGTTTTTT.

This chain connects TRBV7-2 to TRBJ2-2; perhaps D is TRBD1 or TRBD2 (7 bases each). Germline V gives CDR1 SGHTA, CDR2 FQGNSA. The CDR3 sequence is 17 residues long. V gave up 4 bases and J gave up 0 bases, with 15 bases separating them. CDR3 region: CASSSPRGGSNTGELFF. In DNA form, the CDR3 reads TGTGCCAGCAGCTCACCCAGGGGGGGGTCGAACACCGGGGAGCTGTTTTTT.

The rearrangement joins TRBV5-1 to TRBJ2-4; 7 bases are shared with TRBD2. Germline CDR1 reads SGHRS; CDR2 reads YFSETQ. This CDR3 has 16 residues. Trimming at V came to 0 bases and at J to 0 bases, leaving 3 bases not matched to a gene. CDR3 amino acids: CASSLGEGVAKNIQYF. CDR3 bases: TGCGCCAGCAGCTTGGGGGAGGGTGTAGCCAAAAACATTCAGTACTTC.

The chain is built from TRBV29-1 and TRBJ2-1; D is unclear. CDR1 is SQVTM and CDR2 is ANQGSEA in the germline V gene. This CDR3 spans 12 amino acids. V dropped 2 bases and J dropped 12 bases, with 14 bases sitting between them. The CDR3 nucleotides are TGCAGCGTTGAAACGGTATTCGGTGGGCAGTTCTTC. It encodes CSVETVFGGQFF.

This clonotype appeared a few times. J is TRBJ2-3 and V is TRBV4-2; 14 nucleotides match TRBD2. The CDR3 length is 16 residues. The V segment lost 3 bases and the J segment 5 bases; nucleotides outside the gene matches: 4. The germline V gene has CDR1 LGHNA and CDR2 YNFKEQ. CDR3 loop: CASSQPGLAGEDTQYF. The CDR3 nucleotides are TGTGCCAGCAGCCAGCCGGGACTAGCGGGGGAAGATACGCAGTATTTT.

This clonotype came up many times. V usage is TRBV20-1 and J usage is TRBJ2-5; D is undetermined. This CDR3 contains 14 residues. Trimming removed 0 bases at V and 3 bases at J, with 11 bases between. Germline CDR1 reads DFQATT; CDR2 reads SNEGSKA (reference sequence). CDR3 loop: CSARDIGQEETQYF. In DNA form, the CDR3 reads TGCAGTGCTAGAGATATTGGGCAGGAAGAGACCCAGTACTTC.